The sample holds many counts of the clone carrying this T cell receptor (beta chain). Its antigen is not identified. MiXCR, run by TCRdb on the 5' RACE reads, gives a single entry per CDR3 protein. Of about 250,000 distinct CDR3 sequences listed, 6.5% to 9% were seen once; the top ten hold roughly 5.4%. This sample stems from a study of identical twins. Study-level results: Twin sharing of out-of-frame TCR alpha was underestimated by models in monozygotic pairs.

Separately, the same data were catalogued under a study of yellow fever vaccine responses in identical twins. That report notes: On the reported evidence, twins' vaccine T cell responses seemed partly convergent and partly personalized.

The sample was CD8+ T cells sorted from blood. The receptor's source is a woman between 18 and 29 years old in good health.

The CDR3 DNA follows: TGTGCCAGCAGAATCGGACTAGCGGTGACCCAAGAGACCCAGTACTTC. It codes for CASRIGLAVTQETQYF. J is TRBJ2-5 and V is TRBV6-1, with 10 nucleotides matching TRBD2. After removal of 6 bases from V and 1 base from J, the junction contained 8 bases not matched to a gene. Per the germline V gene, CDR1 is MNHNS and CDR2 is SASEGT. This CDR3 contains 16 residues.